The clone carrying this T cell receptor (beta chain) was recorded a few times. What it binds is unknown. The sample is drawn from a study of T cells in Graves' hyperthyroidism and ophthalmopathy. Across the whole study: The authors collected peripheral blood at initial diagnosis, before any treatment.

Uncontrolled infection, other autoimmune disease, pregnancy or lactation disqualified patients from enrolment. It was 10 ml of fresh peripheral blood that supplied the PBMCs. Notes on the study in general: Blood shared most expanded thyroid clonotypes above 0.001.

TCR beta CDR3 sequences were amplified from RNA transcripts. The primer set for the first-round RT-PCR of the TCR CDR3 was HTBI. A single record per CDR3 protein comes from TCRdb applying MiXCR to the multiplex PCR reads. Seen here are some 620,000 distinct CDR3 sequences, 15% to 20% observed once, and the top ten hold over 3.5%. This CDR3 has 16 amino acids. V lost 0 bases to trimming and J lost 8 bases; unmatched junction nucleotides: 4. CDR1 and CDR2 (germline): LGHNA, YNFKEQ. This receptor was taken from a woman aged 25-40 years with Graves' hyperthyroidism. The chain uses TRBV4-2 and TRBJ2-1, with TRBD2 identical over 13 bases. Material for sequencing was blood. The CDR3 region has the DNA TGTGCCAGCAGCCAAGATCCCACTAGCGGGAGGGATGAGCAGTTCTTC. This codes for CASSQDPTSGRDEQFF.